What follows are 9 T cell receptor beta chains derived from one specimen sequenced in a study of blood T cell repertoires in COVID-19. The table came from immunoSEQ multiplex PCR; TCRdb's copy has only in-frame clones and leaves some out. The sample records approximately 180,000 clones, 70% to 85% being singletons. Sequenced input: peripheral blood. The receptors originated from a woman over 75 with acute or convalescent COVID-19.

The J gene is TRBJ1-2, the V gene TRBV5-4; D may be TRBD1 (5 bases). V lost 4 bases and J lost 8, with 21 bases in between. Germline V gene lookup returns CDR1 SGHNT and CDR2 YYREEE (reference sequence). The CDR3 is 15 amino acids. This CDR3 is CASSPPGRERRGYTF. The CDR3 DNA sequence: TGTGCCAGCAGCCCTCCGGGACGGGAGAGGAGAGGCTACACCTTC.

The V call is TRBV7-2, the J call TRBJ1-1; 7 bases are shared with TRBD1. The CDR3 has 15 amino acids. Germline loops: CDR1 SGHTA, CDR2 FQGNSA. V was pared by 5 bases and J by 5 bases, with 11 bases of the junction left unmatched. CDR3 in amino acids: CASSTRTGRGTEAFF. CDR3 sequence (DNA): TGTGCCAGCAGCACTCGGACAGGAAGGGGTACTGAAGCTTTCTTT.

The count of this clone is one. J is TRBJ2-2 and V is TRBV5-1; D possibly corresponds to TRBD1 (6 bases). This CDR3 is built from 14 residues. The V end lost 0 bases, the J end lost 5 bases, and 8 bases lay between the germline ends. Germline V gives CDR1 SGHRS, CDR2 YFSETQ. The CDR3 DNA reads as TGCGCCAGCAGCTTGGACAGGGCGACCGGGGAGCTGTTTTTT. Encoded protein: CASSLDRATGELFF.

This chain joins TRBV9 and TRBJ2-1; no definite D call. The CDR3 has 14 amino acids. CDR1 is SGDLS and CDR2 is YYNGEE in the germline V gene. V was trimmed by 3 bases and J by 6 bases, leaving 13 bases between them. In nucleotides, the CDR3 is TGTGCCAGCAGCGCCGAGATAATCTCCAATGAGCAGTTCTTC. This codes for CASSAEIISNEQFF.

The chain couples TRBV7-9 to TRBJ2-7; 7 nucleotides match TRBD1. The V segment lost 4 bases and the J segment 3 bases; nucleotides outside the gene matches: 9. The germline CDR1 and CDR2 sequences are SEHNR and FQNEAQ (reference sequence). The CDR3 contains 15 residues. The CDR3 is CASSYTGERGYEQYF. CDR3 in DNA: TGTGCCAGCAGCTATACAGGGGAGCGTGGCTACGAGCAGTACTTC.

This clone appeared a few times. The chain has TRBV5-8 and TRBJ2-3; 9 bases agree with TRBD1. This CDR3 is 15 amino acids long. Germline CDR1 is SGHTS and CDR2 is YDEGEE. The J segment lost 3 bases and the V segment lost 0 bases, leaving 2 bases of the junction unmatched. This CDR3 reads CASSLGDRATDTQYF. The CDR3, as DNA: TGTGCCAGCAGCTTGGGGGACAGGGCTACAGATACGCAGTATTTT.

V and J are TRBV29-1 and TRBJ1-2; 11 nucleotides agree with TRBD1. In germline, CDR1 is SQVTM, CDR2 ANQGSEA. With V trimmed by 7 bases and J by 5 bases, 6 bases remained unmatched. This CDR3 has 13 amino acids. The CDR3 loop is CSGWDRGNYGYTF. The CDR3 DNA reads TGCAGCGGTTGGGACAGGGGGAATTATGGCTACACCTTC.

The chain uses TRBV5-1 and TRBJ2-5, with a weak D call TRBD1 (6 bases). The CDR3 contains 14 residues. The V end was cut by 1 base, the J end by 2 bases, with 9 bases between. The germline V gene has CDR1 SGHRS and CDR2 YFSETQ. The CDR3 DNA follows: TGCGCCAGCAGCTTGAGAGGACAGCAAGAGACCCAGTACTTC. Translation gives CASSLRGQQETQYF.

The chain links TRBV5-4 to TRBJ2-1, with 9 bases identical to TRBD2. V was clipped by 4 bases and J by 9 bases; unmatched bases: 11. The CDR3 sequence is 15 residues long. Per the germline V gene, CDR1 is SGHNT and CDR2 is YYREEE (reference sequence). The CDR3 DNA sequence: TGTGCCAGCAGCCCCGCATCTAGCGGGAATCTTGAGCAGTTCTTC. It is translated as CASSPASSGNLEQFF.